Listed here are 28 T cell receptor beta chains from one sample, sequenced in a study of blood T cell repertoires in COVID-19. Profiled with immunoSEQ multiplex PCR; TCRdb holds only in-frame clones, not every one. Among 200,000 to 250,000 clones listed, just under 90% were seen once. Source material: peripheral blood. The source of these receptors is a man aged 55 to 70 who had recovered from COVID-19.

The V gene is TRBV18, the J gene TRBJ2-1; D is unclear. Germline assignment: CDR1 KGHSH and CDR2 LQKENI. Trimming stripped 3 bases from V and 5 bases from J, with 14 bases between. This CDR3 comprises 15 residues. The CDR3 DNA follows: TGTGCCAGCTCACCTACCGAGGAATTCCACAATGAGCAGTTCTTC. Its translation: CASSPTEEFHNEQFF.

This clone was counted only a few times. This chain connects TRBV18 to TRBJ2-1, with a tentative D call TRBD1 (6 bases). CDR1 and CDR2 (germline): KGHSH, LQKENI. The CDR3 contains 14 residues. The V gene lost 3 bases and the J gene lost 3 bases, with 9 bases spanning the gap. In nucleotides, the CDR3 is TGTGCCAGCTCACCTCCAGGGGACTACAATGAGCAGTTCTTC. Protein sequence: CASSPPGDYNEQFF.

This clone showed up just once. The chain is built from TRBV28 and TRBJ1-5, with D uncertain. The CDR3 extends over 16 amino acids. Deletions cut 4 bases from V and 7 bases from J, with 20 bases between. Germline-derived CDR1 and CDR2 are MDHEN and SYDVKM. The CDR3 loop is CASSSSSDGGGQPQHF. The CDR3 DNA is TGTGCCAGCAGTTCATCTTCGGACGGAGGAGGACAGCCCCAGCATTTT. The full variable domain, rest sourced from reference TRBV28 and TRBJ1-5, is DVKVTQSSRYLVKRTGEKVFLECVQDMDHENMFWYRQDPGLGLRLIYFSYDVKMKEKGDIPEGYSVSREKKERFSLILESASTNQTSMYLCASSSSSDGGGQPQHFGDGTRLSIL.

On this clone itself: The sample contains more than one DNA sequence encoding this CDR3. The V and J genes are TRBV5-4 and TRBJ1-4; possible D gene TRBD1, 6 bases. The CDR3 length is 14 residues. The V gene's germline CDR1 is SGHNT and CDR2 YYREEE (reference sequence). Trimming shortened V by 2 bases and J by 3 bases, and 8 bases separated the two germline ends. CDR3 region: CASSLQGANEKLFF. The CDR3 bases are TGTGCCAGCAGCTTACAGGGAGCTAATGAAAAACTGTTTTTT.

J is TRBJ2-1 and V is TRBV30; 10 nucleotides match TRBD2. The germline CDR1 and CDR2 sequences are GTSNPN and SVGIG (reference sequence). V shed 2 bases, J shed 5 bases, and the junction held 3 bases outside the gene matches. This CDR3 has 14 residues. The CDR3 sequence: CAWSLLAGHNEQFF. Written as DNA, the CDR3 is TGTGCCTGGAGTCTACTAGCGGGGCACAATGAGCAGTTCTTC. Together with reference TRBV30 and TRBJ2-1, the CDR3 gives the full variable domain: SQTIHQWPATLVQPVGSPLSLECTVEGTSNPNLYWYRQAAGRGLQLLFYSVGIGQISSEVPQNLSASRPQDRQFILSSKKLLLSDSGFYLCAWSLLAGHNEQFFGPGTRLTVL.

The V and J genes are TRBV7-8 and TRBJ2-1, with D maybe TRBD1 (6 bases). Trimming cost V 2 bases and J 8 bases, with 7 bases left between them. The CDR3 contains 12 residues. Germline loops: CDR1 SGHVS, CDR2 FQNEAQ. This CDR3 is CASSLRGYEQFF. Here the CDR3 DNA reads TGTGCCAGCAGCTTAAGGGGGTATGAGCAGTTCTTC.

The chain recombines TRBV5-4 with TRBJ2-3, with TRBD1 as a possible D gene (5 bases). CDR3 length: 15 amino acids. Germline V gene sequence: CDR1 SGHNT, CDR2 YYREEE (reference sequence). V lost 1 base to trimming and J lost 0 bases, with 9 bases between them. CDR3 protein: CASSLTGASTDTQYF. CDR3 bases: TGTGCCAGCAGCTTGACAGGAGCTAGCACAGATACGCAGTATTTT.

The J gene is TRBJ1-1, the V gene TRBV13; possibly TRBD1 for D (5 bases). The CDR3 is 14 amino acids. Trimming took off 5 bases at V and 5 bases at J, with 15 bases between the two ends. Looked up from germline, CDR1 is PRHDT and CDR2 is FYEKMQ (reference sequence). This chain's CDR3 is CASSPAGGGTEAFF. DNA for the CDR3: TGTGCCAGCAGCCCCGCGGGCGGGGGAACTGAAGCTTTCTTT.

V is TRBV9 and J is TRBJ1-4; no clear D gene. Germline values: CDR1 SGDLS, CDR2 YYNGEE. Trimming pared 0 bases from V and 8 bases from J, leaving 11 bases between. This CDR3 region has 14 residues. The chain's CDR3 is CASSVGAGNEKLFF. In DNA form, the CDR3 reads TGTGCCAGCAGCGTAGGCGCCGGGAACGAAAAACTGTTTTTT.

This chain links TRBV15 with TRBJ2-4; D perhaps matches TRBD2 (7 bases). V dropped 5 bases and J dropped 0 bases, with 14 bases sitting between them. Germline V gene lookup returns CDR1 LNHNV and CDR2 YYDKDF (reference sequence). CDR3 length: 16 residues. The CDR3 reads CATSEGGGLAKNIQYF. DNA for the CDR3: TGTGCCACCAGCGAGGGGGGGGGCCTAGCCAAAAACATTCAGTACTTC. Based on the CDR3 plus reference TRBV15 and TRBJ2-4, the full variable domain is DAMVIQNPRYQVTQFGKPVTLSCSQTLNHNVMYWYQQKSSQAPKLLFHYYDKDFNNEADTPDNFQSRRPNTSFCFLDIRSPGLGDTAMYLCATSEGGGLAKNIQYFGAGTRLSVL.

The V gene is TRBV7-2, the J gene TRBJ2-3, with 8 bases matching TRBD2. V lost 3 bases and J lost 1; bases outside the gene matches: 3. This CDR3 has 15 residues. CDR1 and CDR2 (germline): SGHTA, FQGNSA. The CDR3 is CASSFLAGGTDTQYF. The CDR3, as DNA: TGTGCCAGCAGCTTCCTAGCGGGTGGCACAGATACGCAGTATTTT.

V gene TRBV7-2 combines with J gene TRBJ1-2; D gene ambiguous. Looked up from germline, CDR1 is SGHTA and CDR2 is FQGNSA. The CDR3 consists of 14 residues. With 1 base removed from V and 4 bases from J, the gap between germline ends came to 10 bases. The CDR3 coding sequence is TGTGCCAGCAGCTTAGGCCGACACCCCTATGGCTACACCTTC. Amino acid sequence: CASSLGRHPYGYTF. The whole variable domain, filled in from reference TRBV7-2 and TRBJ1-2, reads GAGVSQSPSNKVTEKGKDVELRCDPISGHTALYWYRQSLGQGLEFLIYFQGNSAPDKSGLPSDRFSAERTGGSVSTLTIQRTQQEDSAVYLCASSLGRHPYGYTFGSGTRLTVV.

The chain is built from TRBV30 and TRBJ2-7, with 7 bases that match TRBD1. CDR3 length: 12 residues. The trim removed 3 bases at V and 11 bases at J, leaving 10 bases unmatched. The germline CDR1 and CDR2 sequences are GTSNPN and SVGIG (reference sequence). The CDR3 spells CAWSEGQVHKYF. DNA for the CDR3: TGTGCCTGGAGCGAAGGACAGGTTCATAAGTACTTC. The entire variable domain, with the rest obtained from reference TRBV30 and TRBJ2-7, is as follows: SQTIHQWPATLVQPVGSPLSLECTVEGTSNPNLYWYRQAAGRGLQLLFYSVGIGQISSEVPQNLSASRPQDRQFILSSKKLLLSDSGFYLCAWSEGQVHKYFGPGTRLTVT.

The V call is TRBV4-3, the J call TRBJ2-7; 7 bases match TRBD1. CDR1 is LGHNA and CDR2 is YSLEER in the germline V gene. The V and J ends lost 1 base and 1 base, in that order; junction bases with no gene match: 4. This CDR3 has 15 residues. The CDR3 reads CASSQVRDSSYEQYF. The CDR3 nucleotides are TGCGCCAGCAGCCAAGTTCGGGACAGTTCCTACGAGCAGTACTTC.

The chain employs TRBV6-5 and TRBJ1-5; TRBD1 agrees at 7 bases. This CDR3 comprises 14 residues. V lost 5 bases and J lost 7; bases outside the gene matches: 8. CDR1 and CDR2 (germline): MNHEY, SVGAGI. Here the CDR3 DNA reads TGTGCCAGCAGTCGAACAGGGGACGGACAGCCCCAGCATTTT. Translated: CASSRTGDGQPQHF.

This clone was detected once. This chain joins TRBV5-1 and TRBJ2-7; 8 positions match TRBD2. V gave up 7 bases and J gave up 7 bases; unmatched junction bases: 13. This CDR3 contains 14 residues. Germline V gives CDR1 SGHRS, CDR2 YFSETQ. The CDR3 here is CASSLAGTSWEQYF. Here the CDR3 DNA reads TGCGCCAGCTCCTTAGCGGGAACCTCTTGGGAGCAGTACTTC.

The rearrangement links TRBV4-3 to TRBJ2-2, with 8 bases that match TRBD2. In germline, CDR1 is LGHNA, CDR2 YSLEER. This CDR3 has 16 residues. After removal of 2 bases from V and 0 bases from J, the junction contained 2 bases not matched to a gene. CDR3: CASSQFSGANTGELFF. CDR3 coding DNA: TGCGCCAGCAGCCAATTTAGCGGGGCGAACACCGGGGAGCTGTTTTTT.

The chain is built from TRBV5-1 and TRBJ2-1; 10 bases map to TRBD2. The CDR3 covers 16 residues. V dropped 4 bases and J dropped 3; count of bases not matched to a gene: 7. Germline V gene sequence: CDR1 SGHRS, CDR2 YFSETQ. CDR3 bases: TGCGCCAGCAGCCCGACGGCTAGCGGGAGCTACAATGAGCAGTTCTTC. As protein: CASSPTASGSYNEQFF. Combining the CDR3 with reference TRBV5-1 and TRBJ2-1 gives the whole variable domain KAGVTQTPRYLIKTRGQQVTLSCSPISGHRSVSWYQQTPGQGLQFLFEYFSETQRNKGNFPGRFSGRQFSNSRSEMNVSTLELGDSALYLCASSPTASGSYNEQFFGPGTRLTVL.

The chain combines TRBV11-3 with TRBJ2-1; 8 bases map to TRBD2. Germline V lookup: CDR1 SGHNT, CDR2 YENEEA. Trimming at V came to 0 bases and at J to 4 bases, leaving 5 bases not matched to a gene. There are 16 residues in the CDR3. In nucleotides, the CDR3 is TGTGCCAGCAGCTTAGATATAGCGGGAATTTACAATGAGCAGTTCTTC. Translating it yields CASSLDIAGIYNEQFF.

This clone has just a few counts. This CDR3 is also generated by other DNA sequences in the sample. V and J are TRBV27 and TRBJ1-2; D perhaps matches TRBD1 (5 bases). CDR3 size: 14 residues. CDR1 is MNHEY and CDR2 is SMNVEV in the germline V gene (reference sequence). V was cut by 1 base and J by 4 bases, with 10 bases left in between. This CDR3 reads CASSLWRTGYGYTF. The CDR3 DNA follows: TGTGCCAGCAGTTTATGGAGAACAGGCTATGGCTACACCTTC.

V and J are TRBV6-2 or TRBV6-3 and TRBJ2-6; TRBD1 matches at 7 bases. There are 15 residues in the CDR3. Unmatched junction bases numbered 4, after V lost 6 bases and J lost 2 bases. CDR1 and CDR2 from the germline V gene are MNHEY and SVGEGT. The CDR3 DNA follows: TGTGCCAGCAGCCGACAGGGTACTGGGGCCAACGTCCTGACTTTC. It is translated as CASSRQGTGANVLTF.

The chain couples TRBV7-9 to TRBJ2-3; 10 nucleotides match TRBD2. The CDR3 is made up of 17 amino acids. CDR1 and CDR2 from the germline V gene are SEHNR and FQNEAQ (reference sequence). With V trimmed by 1 base and J by 4 bases, 8 bases remained unmatched. The CDR3 region has the DNA TGTGCCAGCAGCTTAGGGGCTAGCGGGAGCTTGGCAGATACGCAGTATTTT. Translated, it gives CASSLGASGSLADTQYF.

This chain connects TRBV14 to TRBJ1-5; D unresolved. CDR1 SGHDN and CDR2 FVKESK come from the germline V gene. V lost 4 bases, J lost 7 bases, and 11 bases lay in between. The CDR3 has 13 amino acids. The CDR3 DNA reads TGTGCCAGCAGCCGAAATAACGGGCAGCCCCAGCATTTT. The encoded protein is CASSRNNGQPQHF.

Of note for this clone: Other DNA sequences within the sample encode an identical CDR3. CDR3 nucleotide sequence: TGTGCCAGCTCTCCTAGGGAGACTGAAGCTTTCTTT. It encodes CASSPRETEAFF. V usage is TRBV9 and J usage is TRBJ1-1; D remains ambiguous. Germline V CDR1 and CDR2: SGDLS, YYNGEE. The CDR3 extends over 12 amino acids. The V and J ends lost 7 bases and 5 bases respectively, with 12 bases between them.

J is TRBJ2-7 and V is TRBV5-8, with 8 bases lining up with TRBD2. J was trimmed by 5 bases and V by 4 bases; bases with no gene match: 11. From germline, CDR1 is SGHTS and CDR2 YDEGEE. There are 15 residues in the CDR3. CDR3: CASSPGGGQGHEQYF. The CDR3 DNA reads as TGTGCCAGCAGCCCCGGGGGGGGACAAGGCCACGAGCAGTACTTC.

CDR3 in amino acids: CASRPGLAYNEQFF. DNA of the CDR3: TGTGCCAGTAGACCGGGACTAGCCTACAATGAGCAGTTCTTC. V and J are TRBV28 and TRBJ2-1; 8 bases fit TRBD2. The CDR3 has 14 amino acids. The germline gives CDR1 MDHEN, CDR2 SYDVKM. With 9 bases clipped from V and 2 bases from J, the junction kept 6 bases outside the gene matches.

This clone was observed a single time. The chain uses TRBV10-3 and TRBJ2-7; 11 positions agree with TRBD2. In germline, CDR1 is ENHRY, CDR2 SYGVKD. V was pared by 3 bases and J by 3 bases, with 4 bases of the junction left unmatched. The CDR3 is 15 amino acids. The CDR3 DNA sequence: TGTGCCATCAGTGACCGGACTAGCGGGCTCTACGAGCAGTACTTC. It yields the protein CAISDRTSGLYEQYF.

The chain recombines TRBV5-4 with TRBJ1-4, with 7 bases fitting TRBD1. The CDR3 is 15 residues long. Germline trimming cut 4 bases from V and 0 bases from J; bases unmatched to any gene: 3. CDR1 and CDR2 from the germline V gene are SGHNT and YYREEE (reference sequence). The CDR3 DNA sequence: TGTGCCAGCAGCGCCACAGGGGCAACTAATGAAAAACTGTTTTTT. This encodes CASSATGATNEKLFF.